This passage covers 26 T cell receptor beta chains from one sample sequenced in a study of radiation and T cells in renal cell carcinoma. This table comes from immunoSEQ multiplex PCR, and its TCRdb copy is limited to in-frame clones, with some not included. This table has roughly 58,000 clones, over 65% appearing once. Time point in this sample: blood 4 weeks post-SBRT, at nephrectomy. Specified treatment: 15 Gy SBRT to primary tumor, nephrectomy 4 weeks later. The sample consisted of blood, taken from a patient whose treatment included radiotherapy and nephrectomy. These receptors originate from a man in his fifties or sixties with renal cell carcinoma.

This chain connects TRBV6-1 to TRBJ1-4; perhaps TRBD1 as D (6 bases). The CDR3 sequence is 14 residues long. Germline V gives CDR1 MNHNS, CDR2 SASEGT. The V and J ends lost 6 bases and 0 bases respectively, with 8 bases between them. The CDR3 DNA follows: TGTGCCAGCAGCTACAGGGCAACTAATGAAAAACTGTTTTTT. Translation: CASSYRATNEKLFF.

CDR3 DNA: TGTGCCAGTAGTGCAAGTAACTATGGCTACACCTTC. Its translation: CASSASNYGYTF. The chain is built from TRBV19 and TRBJ1-2; no definite D call. Per germline, CDR1 LNHDA and CDR2 SQIVND (reference sequence). The V gene lost 5 bases and the J gene lost 1 base, with 5 bases spanning the gap. CDR3 length: 12 residues. Full variable domain (missing parts from reference TRBV19 and TRBJ1-2): DGGITQSPKYLFRKEGQNVTLSCEQNLNHDAMYWYRQDPGQGLRLIYYSQIVNDFQKGDIAEGYSVSREKKESFPLTVTSAQKNPTAFYLCASSASNYGYTFGSGTRLTVV.

This chain connects TRBV10-2 to TRBJ2-6; 8 positions match TRBD1. Per the germline V gene, CDR1 is WSHSY and CDR2 is SAAADI. J was trimmed by 3 bases and V by 4 bases; bases with no gene match: 5. The CDR3 sequence is 16 residues long. DNA of the CDR3: TGCGCCAGCAGTGCCGGGACAGGTAGTGGGGCCAACGTCCTGACTTTC. This translates into CASSAGTGSGANVLTF.

Comments on this clone: Other DNA sequences from this sample encode an identical CDR3 as well. The CDR3 nucleotides read TGTGCCACCAGCAGAGAGGGTCTCACGAGCTCCTACAATGAGCAGTTCTTC. As protein: CATSREGLTSSYNEQFF. The chain links TRBV15 to TRBJ2-1; D is unclear. V was shortened by 0 bases and J by 0 bases, with 12 bases between the two germline ends. The CDR3 is 17 residues long. CDR1 and CDR2 from the germline V gene are LNHNV and YYDKDF (reference sequence).

The chain combines TRBV10-2 with TRBJ2-7; D ambiguous. CDR1 WSHSY and CDR2 SAAADI come from the germline V gene. Trimming removed 4 bases at V and 0 bases at J, with 4 bases between. The CDR3 has 12 amino acids. CDR3 DNA sequence: TGCGCCAGCAGTGTCTCCTCCTACGAGCAGTACTTC. The encoded protein is CASSVSSYEQYF.

This clone occurred once. The J gene is TRBJ2-5, the V gene TRBV7-2; 10 positions agree with TRBD1. The CDR3 runs to 16 residues. With V trimmed by 5 bases and J by 5 bases, 11 bases remained unmatched. Germline lookup yields CDR1 SGHTA and CDR2 FQGNSA. CDR3 loop: CASSHNRDRGIETQYF. CDR3 bases: TGTGCCAGCAGCCATAACCGGGACAGGGGTATTGAGACCCAGTACTTC.

J is TRBJ2-7 and V is TRBV7-6; no clear D gene. The germline gives CDR1 SGHVS, CDR2 FNYEAQ. This CDR3 is 13 amino acids long. Trimming pared 5 bases from V and 3 bases from J, leaving 11 bases between. CDR3 sequence (DNA): TGTGCCAGCAGCCCGGGCCTCAACTACGAGCAGTACTTC. Its translation: CASSPGLNYEQYF.

This rearrangement joins TRBV15 to TRBJ2-3; 8 bases are shared with TRBD2. The germline V gene has CDR1 LNHNV and CDR2 YYDKDF (reference sequence). This CDR3 is built from 17 residues. V lost 3 bases, J lost 6 bases, and 14 bases stayed unmatched. The chain's CDR3 is CATSRTISGGTRDTQYF. The CDR3 DNA is TGTGCCACCAGCAGGACCATAAGCGGGGGCACGCGGGATACGCAGTATTTT. The whole variable domain, filled in from reference TRBV15 and TRBJ2-3, reads DAMVIQNPRYQVTQFGKPVTLSCSQTLNHNVMYWYQQKSSQAPKLLFHYYDKDFNNEADTPDNFQSRRPNTSFCFLDIRSPGLGDTAMYLCATSRTISGGTRDTQYFGPGTRLTVL.

In its sample, this clone was seen once. The chain couples TRBV19 to TRBJ2-3, with TRBD2 matching 9 bases. Unmatched junction bases numbered 6, after V lost 4 bases and J lost 4 bases. Germline V gene sequence: CDR1 LNHDA, CDR2 SQIVND (reference sequence). The CDR3 length is 15 residues. The CDR3 is CASSTLAGVSDTQYF. CDR3 in DNA: TGTGCCAGTAGTACATTAGCGGGAGTGTCAGATACGCAGTATTTT.

The table lists this clone with a count of one. The CDR3 DNA is TGCGCCAGCAGCCCCGCGCAGGTCCGCTCCTACGAGCAGTACTTC. The encoded protein is CASSPAQVRSYEQYF. The chain employs TRBV5-1 and TRBJ2-7; D call uncertain. Germline V gene data show CDR1 as SGHRS and CDR2 as YFSETQ. CDR3 length: 15 residues. V gave up 4 bases and J gave up 0 bases, with 14 bases separating them.

This CDR3 is CASPRPLEDTQYF. The CDR3 DNA reads as TGTGCCAGCCCCCGCCCCCTTGAAGATACGCAGTATTTT. V usage is TRBV6-7 and J usage is TRBJ2-3, with unresolved D. TRBV6-7 is given ORF status, its function remaining uncertain. Trimming left V 8 bases short and J 5 bases short, with 14 bases between. The CDR3 is 13 amino acids.

The V and J genes are TRBV19 and TRBJ1-1, with D possibly matching TRBD1 (5 bases). Trimming removed 5 bases from V and 1 base from J, with 14 bases in between. Germline lookup yields CDR1 LNHDA and CDR2 SQIVND (reference sequence). This CDR3 has 15 amino acids. The CDR3 nucleotides are TGTGCCAGTAGTGTCGGGACTTTCCCGAACACTGAAGCTTTCTTT. Residues: CASSVGTFPNTEAFF.

The rearrangement links TRBV4-1 to TRBJ2-2; D uncertain. The CDR3 covers 17 residues. CDR1 is MGHRA, CDR2 YSYEKL, per germline. V was cut by 0 bases and J by 0 bases, with 11 bases left in between. The CDR3 region is CASSQDLGAANTGELFF. The CDR3 DNA is TGCGCCAGCAGCCAAGATCTCGGTGCGGCGAACACCGGGGAGCTGTTTTTT.

The chain combines TRBV30 with TRBJ1-2; D unclear. The CDR3 has 12 residues. From germline, CDR1 is GTSNPN and CDR2 SVGIG (reference sequence). The V end lost 8 bases, the J end lost 3 bases, and 13 bases lay between the germline ends. This CDR3 reads CAADPGDYGYTF. The CDR3 DNA reads as TGTGCCGCCGACCCCGGAGACTATGGCTACACCTTC.

The chain uses TRBV23-1 and TRBJ1-5; a weak D match, TRBD1 (5 bases). TRBV23-1 is marked as an open reading frame, function uncertain. Trimming removed 10 bases from V and 7 bases from J, with 17 bases in between. This CDR3 contains 13 residues. As DNA, the CDR3 is TGCGCCACTCCTCAGGGATTAGAACAGCCCCAGCATTTT. Encoded protein: CATPQGLEQPQHF.

The chain joins TRBV11-2 to TRBJ2-5; D is perhaps TRBD1 or TRBD2 (5 bases each). The germline gives CDR1 SGHAT, CDR2 FQNNGV. V was cut by 5 bases and J by 4 bases, with 14 bases left in between. The CDR3 is 14 residues long. Here the CDR3 DNA reads TGTGCCAGCAGCCGGGACGGCCGGCGAGAGACCCAGTACTTC. It yields the protein CASSRDGRRETQYF.

The CDR3 sequence: CAISEGDPRGAEQYF. The DNA for the CDR3 is TGTGCCATCAGTGAAGGGGACCCCAGAGGAGCCGAGCAGTACTTC. This rearrangement joins TRBV10-3 to TRBJ2-7, with D perhaps TRBD1 or TRBD2 (5 bases each). The ends were cut back, 3 bases at V and 6 bases at J, with 18 bases in the middle. The germline gives CDR1 ENHRY, CDR2 SYGVKD. This CDR3 has 15 amino acids.

The chain couples TRBV4-3 to TRBJ2-7, with D perhaps TRBD1 (6 bases). Germline-derived CDR1 and CDR2 are LGHNA and YSLEER. V gave up 4 bases and J gave up 5 bases, with 15 bases separating them. The CDR3 consists of 14 residues. The CDR3 reads CASSPQLYRDEQYF. The CDR3 nucleotides read TGCGCCAGCAGCCCCCAATTGTACAGGGACGAGCAGTACTTC.

The rearrangement links TRBV7-6 to TRBJ1-4; maybe TRBD1 (6 bases). This CDR3 has 14 amino acids. The V and J ends lost 0 bases and 5 bases respectively, with 7 bases between them. Germline loops: CDR1 SGHVS, CDR2 FNYEAQ. The CDR3 DNA follows: TGTGCCAGCAGCTTAGCGGGGGCGAATGAAAAACTGTTTTTT. This sequence encodes CASSLAGANEKLFF.

V usage is TRBV5-1 and J usage is TRBJ2-1, with 9 positions matching TRBD2. The CDR3 spans 15 residues. V shed 0 bases and J 9 bases; nucleotides not matched to a gene: 7. The germline V gene has CDR1 SGHRS and CDR2 YFSETQ. The CDR3 DNA sequence: TGCGCCAGCAGCTTGGGCGGGGGGGTCGTAGGTGAGCAGTTCTTC. It is translated as CASSLGGGVVGEQFF.

This CDR3 is CASRGGITYNSPLHF. In nucleotides, the CDR3 is TGTGCCAGCAGGGGGGGCATCACATATAATTCACCCCTCCACTTT. V gene TRBV6-5 combines with J gene TRBJ1-6, with D perhaps matching TRBD1 (6 bases). The V end lost 6 bases, the J end lost 4 bases, and 13 bases lay between the germline ends. CDR1 is MNHEY, CDR2 SVGAGI, per germline. The CDR3 runs to 15 residues.

This chain links TRBV25-1 with TRBJ2-1; D possibly corresponds to TRBD2 (6 bases). Germline CDR1 and CDR2: MGHDK and SYGVNS. This CDR3 has 14 amino acids. Trimming removed 1 base at V and 7 bases at J, with 11 bases between. CDR3 in amino acids: CASSESGEGNEQFF. DNA of the CDR3: TGTGCCAGCAGTGAATCGGGAGAAGGGAATGAGCAGTTCTTC.

V usage is TRBV9 and J usage is TRBJ2-2; 7 nucleotides agree with TRBD2. Germline V gene data show CDR1 as SGDLS and CDR2 as YYNGEE. The V and J ends lost 4 bases and 1 base, in that order; junction bases with no gene match: 7. This CDR3 region has 16 residues. In DNA, the CDR3 is TGTGCCAGCAGCCCCGGACTAGGGGAGAACACCGGGGAGCTGTTTTTT. Translating it yields CASSPGLGENTGELFF.

This sequence joins TRBV4-2 and TRBJ2-5, with 8 bases matching TRBD1. With V trimmed by 0 bases and J by 4 bases, 4 bases remained unmatched. The CDR3 sequence is 15 residues long. CDR1 and CDR2 from the germline V gene are LGHNA and YNFKEQ. DNA for the CDR3: TGTGCCAGCAGCCAAGATCAGCAGGGGGCAGAGACCCAGTACTTC. It specifies CASSQDQQGAETQYF.

The J gene is TRBJ1-5, the V gene TRBV30; TRBD1 is a possible D gene (5 bases). Trimming cost V 0 bases and J 3 bases, with 12 bases left between them. The CDR3 sequence is 15 residues long. Germline V CDR1 and CDR2: GTSNPN, SVGIG (reference sequence). As DNA, the CDR3 is TGTGCCTGGAGTGTACCGACAGTGGCCAATCAGCCCCAGCATTTT. Protein: CAWSVPTVANQPQHF. Complete variable domain (other parts from reference TRBV30 and TRBJ1-5): SQTIHQWPATLVQPVGSPLSLECTVEGTSNPNLYWYRQAAGRGLQLLFYSVGIGQISSEVPQNLSASRPQDRQFILSSKKLLLSDSGFYLCAWSVPTVANQPQHFGDGTRLSIL.

J is TRBJ1-6 and V is TRBV4-1; D gene ambiguous. Trimming cost V 0 bases and J 7 bases, with 4 bases left between them. Per the germline V gene, CDR1 is MGHRA and CDR2 is YSYEKL. The CDR3 sequence is 13 residues long. The CDR3 DNA is TGCGCCAGCAGCCAAGATGGGAATTCACCCCTCCACTTT. The encoded protein is CASSQDGNSPLHF.